Sequencing of this T cell receptor beta chain was carried out in a study of metastatic and nonmetastatic thyroid tumors (dated by TCRdb to 2020 to 2022). Study-wide context: Repertoires from peripheral blood and from tumor or nodule tissue samples of malignant and benign thyroid patients were compared. The full study reports these points: In both blood and tumor samples, malignant tumors were reported to have significantly higher TCR beta diversity than benign nodules.

The junction carries 12 bases between V and J, which are trimmed by 6 bases and 0 bases respectively. The germline V gene provides CDR1 SNHLY and CDR2 FYNNEI. From the cysteine up to the phenylalanine, the CDR3 has a length of 14 residues. Just the 42-base CDR3 DNA is kept, in frame starting at base 1. This clone is termed medium-sized (0.01 to 0.1%). The specificity of this receptor is unknown. Base qualities are missing; no much larger clone stands one base away. Before undergoing thyroid surgery, none of the patients had been given any kind of treatment. The study retrospectively analysed patient clinical samples collected from about 2012 to 2019 using T-cell receptor beta sequencing. Library preparation was by PCR. Sequencing relied on an Illumina HiSeq 4000. High-throughput sequencing was used to profile the CDR3 region of the TCR beta-chain in every patient. In the paper's pipeline: A classifier to discriminate distant-metastatic papillary thyroid cancer patients was built from CDR3 differences across clinicopathological groups. To measure repertoire diversity the researchers used the Shannon index, while the Morisita-Horn index served to gauge how similar the tumor and blood repertoires were. TCRdb ran its own pipeline on the public reads, namely fastp trimming at Q25 and MiXCR clone calling, and kept in-frame beta chains. The V and J calls were not made by the authors but by TCRdb's processing. Here the sample has about 23,000 clones; roughly a fifth occur a single time. Approximately 4.6% of the sample is in the top ten clones.

The source is a male donor with papillary thyroid cancer or a benign thyroid nodule (not recorded which). Some clones in this sample may be carry-over from other donors' samples. What was sequenced was blood. Here the chain combines TRBV2 and TRBJ2-7; TRBD1 is a possible D gene, resting on 5 matching bases. The bases are TGTGCCAGCAGCCCAGACAGTTACTCCTACGAGCAGTACTTC. Its coded protein is CASSPDSYSYEQYF. Beyond the CDR3, the reference TRBV2 and TRBJ2-7 genes provide the residues; the full variable domain reads: EPEVTQTPSHQVTQMGQEVILRCVPISNHLYFYWYRQILGQKVEFLVSFYNNEISEKSEIFDDQFSVERPDGSNFTLKIRSTKLEDSAMYFCASSPDSYSYEQYFGPGTRLTVT.